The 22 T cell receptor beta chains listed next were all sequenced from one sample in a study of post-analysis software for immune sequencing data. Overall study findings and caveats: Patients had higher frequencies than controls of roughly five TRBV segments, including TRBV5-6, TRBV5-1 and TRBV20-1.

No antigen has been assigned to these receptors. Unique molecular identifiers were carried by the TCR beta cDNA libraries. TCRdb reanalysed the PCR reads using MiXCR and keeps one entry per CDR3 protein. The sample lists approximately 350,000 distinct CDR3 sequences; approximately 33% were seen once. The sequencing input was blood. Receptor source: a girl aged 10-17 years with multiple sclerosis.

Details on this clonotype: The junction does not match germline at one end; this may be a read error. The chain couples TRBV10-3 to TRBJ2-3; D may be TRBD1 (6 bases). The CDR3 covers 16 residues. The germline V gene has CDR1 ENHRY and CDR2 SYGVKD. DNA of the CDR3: TGTGTCATCAGTGAGTCAACAGGGTTTGGGACAGATACGCAGTATTTT. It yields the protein CVISESTGFGTDTQYF.

Here the CDR3 DNA reads TGTGCCAGCAGTTTTATGGATGAAGCTTTCTTT. Its protein is CASSFMDEAFF. The V call is TRBV12-3 or TRBV12-4, the J call TRBJ1-1; D gene ambiguous. The ends were cut back, 3 bases at V and 7 bases at J, with 6 bases in the middle. The CDR3 has 11 amino acids.

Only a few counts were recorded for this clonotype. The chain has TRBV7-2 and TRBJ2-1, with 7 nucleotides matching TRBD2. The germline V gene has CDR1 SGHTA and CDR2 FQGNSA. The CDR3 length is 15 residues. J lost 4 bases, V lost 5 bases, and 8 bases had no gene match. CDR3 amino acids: CASSPLGGKYNEQFF. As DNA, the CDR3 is TGTGCCAGCAGCCCCTTGGGGGGGAAGTACAATGAGCAGTTCTTC.

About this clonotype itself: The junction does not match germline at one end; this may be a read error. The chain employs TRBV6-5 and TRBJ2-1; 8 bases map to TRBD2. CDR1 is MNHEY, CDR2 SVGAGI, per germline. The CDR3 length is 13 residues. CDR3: CASSYNGGDEQFF. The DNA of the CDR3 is TGTGCCAGTAGTTATAACGGGGGGGACGAGCAGTTCTTC.

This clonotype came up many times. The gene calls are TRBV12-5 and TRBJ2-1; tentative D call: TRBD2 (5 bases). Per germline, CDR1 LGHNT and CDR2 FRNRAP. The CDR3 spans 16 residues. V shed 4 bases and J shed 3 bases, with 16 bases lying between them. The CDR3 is CASGSPTPAGYNEQFF. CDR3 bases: TGTGCTAGTGGTTCTCCCACACCCGCGGGCTACAATGAGCAGTTCTTC.

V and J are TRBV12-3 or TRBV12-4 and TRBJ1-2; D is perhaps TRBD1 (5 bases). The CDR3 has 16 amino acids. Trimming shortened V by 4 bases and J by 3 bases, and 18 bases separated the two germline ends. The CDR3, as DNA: TGTGCCAGCAGTTCCCCGCATGGGGGTATGGACTATGGCTACACCTTC. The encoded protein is CASSSPHGGMDYGYTF.

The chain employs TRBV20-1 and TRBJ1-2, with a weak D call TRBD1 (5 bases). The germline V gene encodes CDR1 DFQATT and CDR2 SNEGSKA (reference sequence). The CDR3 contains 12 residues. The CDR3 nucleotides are TGCAGCGCCCGGGACCCGGGCTATGGCTACACCTTC. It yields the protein CSARDPGYGYTF.

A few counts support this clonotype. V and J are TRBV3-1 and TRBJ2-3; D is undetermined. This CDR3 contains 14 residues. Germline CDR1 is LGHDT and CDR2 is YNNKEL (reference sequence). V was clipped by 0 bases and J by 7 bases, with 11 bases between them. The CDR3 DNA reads TGTGCCAGCAGCCAAGATTTGCGCTCAAATACGCAGTATTTT. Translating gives CASSQDLRSNTQYF.

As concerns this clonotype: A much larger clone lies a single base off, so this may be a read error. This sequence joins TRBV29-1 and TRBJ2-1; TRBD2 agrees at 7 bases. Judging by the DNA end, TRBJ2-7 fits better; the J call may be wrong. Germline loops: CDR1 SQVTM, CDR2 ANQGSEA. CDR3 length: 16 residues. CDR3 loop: CSVDGLAAISYNEQYF. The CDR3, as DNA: TGCAGCGTTGATGGTCTAGCGGCAATCTCCTACAATGAGCAGTACTTC.

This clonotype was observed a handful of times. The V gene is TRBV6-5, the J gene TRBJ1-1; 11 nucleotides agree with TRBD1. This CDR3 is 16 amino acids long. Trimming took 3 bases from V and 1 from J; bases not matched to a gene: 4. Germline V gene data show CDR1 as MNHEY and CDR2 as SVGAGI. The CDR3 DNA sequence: TGTGCCAGCAGTTATAAGGGACAGGGGGGGAACACTGAAGCTTTCTTT. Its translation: CASSYKGQGGNTEAFF.

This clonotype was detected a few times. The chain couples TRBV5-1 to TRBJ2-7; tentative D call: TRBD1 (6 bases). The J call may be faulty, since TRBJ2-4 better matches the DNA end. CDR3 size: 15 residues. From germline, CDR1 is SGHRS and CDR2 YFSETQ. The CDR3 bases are TGCGCCCACTTCCTGGGGGCCGACAGTAAAAACATTCAGTACTTC. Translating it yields CAHFLGADSKNIQYF.

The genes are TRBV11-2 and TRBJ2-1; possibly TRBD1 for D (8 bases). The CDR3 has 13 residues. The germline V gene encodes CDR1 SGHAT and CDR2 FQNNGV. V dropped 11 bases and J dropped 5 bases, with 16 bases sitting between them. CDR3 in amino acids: CAAGGGGHNEQFF. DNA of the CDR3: TGTGCCGCAGGGGGCGGGGGCCACAATGAGCAGTTCTTC.

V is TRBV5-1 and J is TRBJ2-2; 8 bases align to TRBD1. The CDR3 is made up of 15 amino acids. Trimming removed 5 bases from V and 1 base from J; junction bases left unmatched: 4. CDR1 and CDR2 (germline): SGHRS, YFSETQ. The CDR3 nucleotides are TGCGCCAGCAGTCTCGACAGGGGGAACACCGGGGAGCTGTTTTTT. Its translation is CASSLDRGNTGELFF.

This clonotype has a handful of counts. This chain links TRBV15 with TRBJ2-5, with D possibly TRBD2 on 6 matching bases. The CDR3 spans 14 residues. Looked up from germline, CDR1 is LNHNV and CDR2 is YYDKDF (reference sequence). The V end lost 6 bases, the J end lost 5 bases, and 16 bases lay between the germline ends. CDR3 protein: CATRGGRTRETQYF. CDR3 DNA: TGTGCCACCAGGGGGGGTAGGACCAGGGAGACCCAGTACTTC.

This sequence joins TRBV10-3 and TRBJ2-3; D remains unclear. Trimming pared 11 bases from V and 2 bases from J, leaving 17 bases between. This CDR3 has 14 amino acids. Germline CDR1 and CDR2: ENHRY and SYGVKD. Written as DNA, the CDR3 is TGTGCCTCCCGGCGAGATGGGTCCACAGATACGCAGTATTTT. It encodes CASRRDGSTDTQYF.

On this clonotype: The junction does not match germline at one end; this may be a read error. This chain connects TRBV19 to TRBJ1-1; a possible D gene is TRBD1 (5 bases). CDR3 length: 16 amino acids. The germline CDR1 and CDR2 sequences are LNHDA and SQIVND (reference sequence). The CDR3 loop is CAGSIDWGGTNTEAFF. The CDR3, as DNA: TGTGCCGGTAGTATAGATTGGGGGGGGACGAACACTGAAGCTTTCTTT.

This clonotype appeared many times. CDR3 bases: TGTGCCAGCAGTTCGGTGGGGAGGGGGACCCAGTACTTC. This codes for CASSSVGRGTQYF. The chain uses TRBV6-6 and TRBJ2-5, with TRBD2 matching 7 bases. V lost 4 bases to trimming and J lost 7 bases; unmatched junction nucleotides: 6. This CDR3 has 13 residues. Germline V gives CDR1 MNHNY, CDR2 SVGAGI (reference sequence).

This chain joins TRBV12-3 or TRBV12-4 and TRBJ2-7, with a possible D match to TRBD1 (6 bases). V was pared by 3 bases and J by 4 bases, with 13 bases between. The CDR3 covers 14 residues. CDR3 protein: CASSLLEGEYEQYF. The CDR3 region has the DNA TGTGCCAGCAGTTTGCTTGAGGGGGAGTACGAGCAGTACTTC.

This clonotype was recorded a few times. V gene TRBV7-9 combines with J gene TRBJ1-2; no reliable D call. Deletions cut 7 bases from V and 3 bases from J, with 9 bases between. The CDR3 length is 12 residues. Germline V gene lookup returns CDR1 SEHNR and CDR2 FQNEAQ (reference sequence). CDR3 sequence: CASTPRDYGYTF. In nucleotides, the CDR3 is TGTGCCAGCACCCCGAGGGACTATGGCTACACCTTC.

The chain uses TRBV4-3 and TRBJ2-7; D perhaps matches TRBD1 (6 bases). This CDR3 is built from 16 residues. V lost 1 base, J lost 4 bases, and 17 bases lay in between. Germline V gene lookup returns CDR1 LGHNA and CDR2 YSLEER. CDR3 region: CASSQVRGTYRYEQYF. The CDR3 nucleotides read TGCGCCAGCAGCCAAGTCAGAGGGACATATCGTTACGAGCAGTACTTC.

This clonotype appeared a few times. In DNA form, the CDR3 reads TGTGCCAGCAGTTTCGGCCCTGGACAGTCCTTAGGCGAAGCTTTCTTT. Amino acids: CASSFGPGQSLGEAFF. The chain employs TRBV12-3 or TRBV12-4 and TRBJ1-1, with TRBD1 as a possible D gene (6 bases). V was trimmed by 3 bases and J by 8 bases, leaving 22 bases between them. The CDR3 consists of 16 residues.

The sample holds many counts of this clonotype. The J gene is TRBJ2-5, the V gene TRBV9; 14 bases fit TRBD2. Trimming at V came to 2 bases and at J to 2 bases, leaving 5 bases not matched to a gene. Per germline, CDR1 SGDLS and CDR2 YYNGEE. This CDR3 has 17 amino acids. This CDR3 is CASSVGRTSGGQETQYF. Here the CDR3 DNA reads TGTGCCAGCAGCGTCGGTAGGACTAGCGGGGGGCAAGAGACCCAGTACTTC.